Following are 5 T cell receptor beta chains from one sample sequenced in a study of tumor and adjacent non-tumor tissue in lung cancer. Three rounds of nested PCR, following a modified ARM-PCR protocol, produced the TCRbeta library. One entry per CDR3 protein results from TCRdb running MiXCR on the multiplex PCR reads. The data hold about 67,000 distinct CDR3 sequences, with more than 65% observed a single time. No cell sorting was done before RNA was extracted from the tissue. This non-tumor lung sample came from over 3 cm beyond the tumor edge. Sequenced material: distant non-tumor lung tissue. These receptor sequences come from a man between 60 and 75 years old with non-small cell lung cancer.

This clonotype has only a few counts. An end of the junction does not agree with germline; a read error may underlie this. The chain has TRBV6-5 and TRBJ2-5; D remains ambiguous. The CDR3 loop spans 11 amino acids. CDR1 and CDR2 from the germline V gene are MNHEY and SVGAGI. CDR3 loop: CVSRDTLTQSF. The CDR3 DNA follows: TGTGTCAGCAGAGACACGTTGACCCAGAGCTTC.

Points on this clonotype: Relative to the germline gene, one junction end is altered; a read error may explain this. The V gene is TRBV6-5, the J gene TRBJ2-3; D is perhaps TRBD1 (5 bases). This CDR3 is 11 amino acids long. Germline lookup yields CDR1 MNHEY and CDR2 SVGAGI. The CDR3 here is CAGSGAGTQYF. The CDR3 DNA follows: TGTGCCGGCAGTGGGGCAGGTACGCAGTATTTT.

Of note for this clonotype: This sequence may be a read error, since a much larger clone differs from it by one base. V and J are TRBV2 and TRBJ2-3, with 9 bases lining up with TRBD2. The CDR3 has 14 amino acids. The trim removed 10 bases at V and 3 bases at J, leaving 8 bases unmatched. In germline, CDR1 is SNHLY, CDR2 FYNNEI. The CDR3, as DNA: TGTGCCATCAGGCCTAGCGGGATAACAGATACGCAGTATTTT. This codes for CAIRPSGITDTQYF. The full variable domain, its missing parts supplied by reference TRBV2 and TRBJ2-3, is EPEVTQTPSHQVTQMGQEVILRCVPISNHLYFYWYRQILGQKVEFLVSFYNNEISEKSEIFDDQFSVERPDGSNFTLKIRSTKLEDSAMYFCAIRPSGITDTQYFGPGTRLTVL.

To note about this clonotype: The junction and the germline gene differ at one end; a read error may be behind it. J is TRBJ2-7 and V is TRBV4-1; TRBD2 agrees at 12 bases. CDR1 is MGHRA, CDR2 YSYEKL, per germline. The CDR3 sequence is 20 residues long. This CDR3 reads CVSSQEGETSGSKRAYDQYF. Here the CDR3 DNA reads TGCGTCAGCAGCCAAGAAGGCGAGACTAGCGGGAGCAAACGGGCCTACGATCAGTACTTC.

The chain couples TRBV6-1 to TRBJ1-5; a possible D gene is TRBD1 (5 bases). The CDR3 totals 13 residues. The germline gives CDR1 MNHNS, CDR2 SASEGT. V lost 10 bases and J 6 bases, leaving 16 bases between the germline ends. The CDR3 protein is CATQRDGIQPQHF. DNA for the CDR3: TGTGCCACCCAGAGGGACGGTATTCAGCCCCAGCATTTT.